The clone carrying this T cell receptor beta chain was recorded a few times. What it recognizes is unknown. The sample originates from a study of blood T cells in healthy people across ages. The CDR3 runs to 16 residues. The V gene's germline CDR1 is SQVTM and CDR2 ANQGSEA. Study results and caveats: Greater diversity and more naive CD4+ cells were seen in long-lived donors than in aged donors. Per-million-T-cell TCR beta diversity fell roughly linearly with age.

Next came a second PCR, run for about 7 to 12 cycles, which used a sample-barcoded 5' primer along with a J-beta primer mix. TCRdb re-called the 5' RACE reads through MiXCR, storing one row per CDR3 protein. This sample has roughly 500,000 distinct CDR3 sequences, with about 25% found just once. The sample also formed part of further work on T cells of mothers and their children.

The TCR was taken from a boy aged 5-17 years in good health. The chain employs TRBV29-1 and TRBJ2-5; 9 bases are shared with TRBD2. Gene TRBJ2-1 matches the end of the DNA better, so the J call may be wrong. Sample: blood. The CDR3, as DNA: TGCAGCGTTGAAGAAGGGGTGCTAGCGGGACATAATGAGCAGTTCTTC. The encoded protein is CSVEEGVLAGHNEQFF.